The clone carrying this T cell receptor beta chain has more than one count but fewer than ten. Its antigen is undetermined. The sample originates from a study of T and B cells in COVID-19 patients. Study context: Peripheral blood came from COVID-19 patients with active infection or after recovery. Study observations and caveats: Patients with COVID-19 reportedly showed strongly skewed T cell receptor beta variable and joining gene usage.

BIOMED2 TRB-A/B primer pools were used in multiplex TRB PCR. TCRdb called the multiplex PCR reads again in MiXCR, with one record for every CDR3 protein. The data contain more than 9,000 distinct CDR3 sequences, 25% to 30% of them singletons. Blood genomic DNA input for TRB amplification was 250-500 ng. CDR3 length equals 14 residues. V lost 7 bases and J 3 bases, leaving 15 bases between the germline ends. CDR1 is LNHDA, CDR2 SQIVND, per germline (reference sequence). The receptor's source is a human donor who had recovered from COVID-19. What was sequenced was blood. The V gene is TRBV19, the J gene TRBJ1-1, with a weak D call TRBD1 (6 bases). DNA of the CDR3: TGTGCCAGTATCCCGGGGGGCTTACACACTGAAGCTTTCTTT. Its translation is CASIPGGLHTEAFF.